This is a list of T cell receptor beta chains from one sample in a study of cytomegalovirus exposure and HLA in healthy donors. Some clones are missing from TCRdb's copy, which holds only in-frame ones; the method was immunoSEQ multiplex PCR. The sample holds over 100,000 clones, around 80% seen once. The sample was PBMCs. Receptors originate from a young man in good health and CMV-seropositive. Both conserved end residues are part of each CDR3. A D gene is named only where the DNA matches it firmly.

cdr3_aa: CASSLGGQGANVLTF
v_call: TRBV5-1
cdr3_length: 15
d_call: NA

cdr3_aa: CASSSSSSSKGYTF
v_call: TRBV5-1
cdr3_length: 14
d_call: NA

cdr3_aa: CAWSKRLITDTQYF
v_call: TRBV30
cdr3_length: 14
d_call: NA

cdr3_aa: CASSLRGPPIEAFF
v_call: TRBV5-5
cdr3_length: 14
d_call: TRBD1

cdr3_aa: CASSSRPGGETQYF
v_call: TRBV6-1
cdr3_length: 14
d_call: TRBD1

cdr3_aa: CASSLVPANYGYTF
v_call: TRBV5-1
cdr3_length: 14
d_call: NA

cdr3_aa: CASSRGDRDEKLFF
v_call: TRBV5-6
cdr3_length: 14
d_call: TRBD1

cdr3_aa: CASNLGYNEQFF
v_call: TRBV5-6
cdr3_length: 12
d_call: NA

cdr3_aa: CASSQGTTNEKLFF
v_call: TRBV6-5
cdr3_length: 14
d_call: NA

cdr3_aa: CASSSTGGASYGYTF
v_call: TRBV28
cdr3_length: 15
d_call: TRBD1

cdr3_aa: CASRGNRKFSGNTIYF
v_call: TRBV11-2
cdr3_length: 16
d_call: NA

cdr3_aa: CASTLAGGSYNEQFF
v_call: TRBV27
cdr3_length: 15
d_call: TRBD2

cdr3_aa: CASSIDRRQGSYNEQFF
v_call: TRBV19
cdr3_length: 17
d_call: TRBD1

cdr3_aa: CASSLDFYGYTF
v_call: TRBV5-1
cdr3_length: 12
d_call: NA

cdr3_aa: CASSGPRTGLTEAFF
v_call: TRBV5-4
cdr3_length: 15
d_call: NA

cdr3_aa: CSSSLEREQFF
v_call: TRBV7-9
cdr3_length: 11
d_call: NA

cdr3_aa: CASSESETDTQYF
v_call: TRBV6-1
cdr3_length: 13
d_call: NA

cdr3_aa: CASSDTQGAGTGELFF
v_call: TRBV6-1
cdr3_length: 16
d_call: TRBD1

cdr3_aa: CASSPAGKGNQPQHF
v_call: TRBV18
cdr3_length: 15
d_call: NA

cdr3_aa: CASSLVSGGQETQYF
v_call: TRBV5-4
cdr3_length: 15
d_call: TRBD2

cdr3_aa: CASRPTGGLGTIYF
v_call: TRBV27
cdr3_length: 14
d_call: TRBD1

cdr3_aa: CASSEQTGMEQYF
v_call: TRBV7-3
cdr3_length: 13
d_call: TRBD1

cdr3_aa: CASSLGVREYNNEQFF
v_call: TRBV11-3
cdr3_length: 16
d_call: NA

cdr3_aa: CASSVEGWGNTIYF
v_call: TRBV9
cdr3_length: 14
d_call: NA

cdr3_aa: CASSLAPNGQGPYYGYTF
v_call: TRBV5-5
cdr3_length: 18
d_call: TRBD1

cdr3_aa: CASSLLLAYTGELFF
v_call: TRBV7-9
cdr3_length: 15
d_call: NA

cdr3_aa: CAWGLGSVGYTF
v_call: TRBV30
cdr3_length: 12
d_call: NA

cdr3_aa: CSVVSPSGRAANEQFF
v_call: TRBV29-1
cdr3_length: 16
d_call: TRBD2

cdr3_aa: CASSRPGGGTGNEQFF
v_call: TRBV25-1
cdr3_length: 16
d_call: TRBD1

cdr3_aa: CASSLHPPDTADQPQHF
v_call: TRBV7-8
cdr3_length: 17
d_call: NA

cdr3_aa: CASSVGDGGGFYEQYF
v_call: TRBV9
cdr3_length: 16
d_call: TRBD2

cdr3_aa: CASSLGRWGGLEKLFF
v_call: TRBV13
cdr3_length: 16
d_call: NA

cdr3_aa: CASSLRLVSYEQYF
v_call: TRBV7-2
cdr3_length: 14
d_call: NA

cdr3_aa: CASSLAGGPGEQFF
v_call: TRBV5-4
cdr3_length: 14
d_call: TRBD2

cdr3_aa: CATRGASTDTQYF
v_call: TRBV28
cdr3_length: 13
d_call: NA

cdr3_aa: CASSPTGPGHGYTF
v_call: TRBV16
cdr3_length: 14
d_call: TRBD1

cdr3_aa: CASTPGGYWKTQYF
v_call: TRBV6-5
cdr3_length: 14
d_call: NA

cdr3_aa: CASSYIVNEQFF
v_call: TRBV7-2
cdr3_length: 12
d_call: NA

cdr3_aa: CSVVGTGGRRDSAGSSNEQFF
v_call: TRBV29-1
cdr3_length: 21
d_call: TRBD1

cdr3_aa: CASSLTGPSNYGYTF
v_call: TRBV5-6
cdr3_length: 15
d_call: TRBD1

cdr3_aa: CASSLVGGDSAGNTIYF
v_call: TRBV5-1
cdr3_length: 17
d_call: NA

cdr3_aa: CASRSDTWGTEAFF
v_call: TRBV2
cdr3_length: 14
d_call: NA

cdr3_aa: CSAPTDQGYTF
v_call: TRBV20-1
cdr3_length: 11
d_call: NA

cdr3_aa: CASSSYPVHYSNQPQHF
v_call: TRBV21-1
cdr3_length: 17
d_call: NA

cdr3_aa: CASSDPGQSYQPQHF
v_call: TRBV2
cdr3_length: 15
d_call: TRBD1

cdr3_aa: CASSSSAGTVVYNEQFF
v_call: TRBV7-9
cdr3_length: 17
d_call: TRBD1

cdr3_aa: CASSGVGRSGNTIYF
v_call: TRBV5-1
cdr3_length: 15
d_call: NA

cdr3_aa: CASSLRGPVRNTDTQYF
v_call: TRBV7-8
cdr3_length: 17
d_call: TRBD1

cdr3_aa: CASNLPGSPYNSPLHF
v_call: TRBV28
cdr3_length: 16
d_call: NA

cdr3_aa: CASSLGTGSVYGYTF
v_call: TRBV7-2
cdr3_length: 15
d_call: TRBD1

cdr3_aa: CASTALARQNF
v_call: TRBV2
cdr3_length: 11
d_call: NA

cdr3_aa: CASSLSWQSAETQYF
v_call: TRBV5-1
cdr3_length: 15
d_call: NA

cdr3_aa: CASSPAGDNEQFF
v_call: TRBV6-5
cdr3_length: 13
d_call: NA

cdr3_aa: CASSLKRTSGRVDTQYF
v_call: TRBV7-8
cdr3_length: 17
d_call: TRBD2

cdr3_aa: CASSLGFQETQYF
v_call: TRBV4-1
cdr3_length: 13
d_call: NA

cdr3_aa: CASSLGRIISGNTIYF
v_call: TRBV4-1
cdr3_length: 16
d_call: NA

cdr3_aa: CSVDKFRTSGSSGTDTQYF
v_call: TRBV29-1
cdr3_length: 19
d_call: TRBD2

cdr3_aa: CASSFNSFGETQYF
v_call: TRBV13
cdr3_length: 14
d_call: NA

cdr3_aa: CASSLVGSGTEAFF
v_call: TRBV5-4
cdr3_length: 14
d_call: NA

cdr3_aa: CASSAMGQNSYNEQFF
v_call: TRBV6-6
cdr3_length: 16
d_call: TRBD1